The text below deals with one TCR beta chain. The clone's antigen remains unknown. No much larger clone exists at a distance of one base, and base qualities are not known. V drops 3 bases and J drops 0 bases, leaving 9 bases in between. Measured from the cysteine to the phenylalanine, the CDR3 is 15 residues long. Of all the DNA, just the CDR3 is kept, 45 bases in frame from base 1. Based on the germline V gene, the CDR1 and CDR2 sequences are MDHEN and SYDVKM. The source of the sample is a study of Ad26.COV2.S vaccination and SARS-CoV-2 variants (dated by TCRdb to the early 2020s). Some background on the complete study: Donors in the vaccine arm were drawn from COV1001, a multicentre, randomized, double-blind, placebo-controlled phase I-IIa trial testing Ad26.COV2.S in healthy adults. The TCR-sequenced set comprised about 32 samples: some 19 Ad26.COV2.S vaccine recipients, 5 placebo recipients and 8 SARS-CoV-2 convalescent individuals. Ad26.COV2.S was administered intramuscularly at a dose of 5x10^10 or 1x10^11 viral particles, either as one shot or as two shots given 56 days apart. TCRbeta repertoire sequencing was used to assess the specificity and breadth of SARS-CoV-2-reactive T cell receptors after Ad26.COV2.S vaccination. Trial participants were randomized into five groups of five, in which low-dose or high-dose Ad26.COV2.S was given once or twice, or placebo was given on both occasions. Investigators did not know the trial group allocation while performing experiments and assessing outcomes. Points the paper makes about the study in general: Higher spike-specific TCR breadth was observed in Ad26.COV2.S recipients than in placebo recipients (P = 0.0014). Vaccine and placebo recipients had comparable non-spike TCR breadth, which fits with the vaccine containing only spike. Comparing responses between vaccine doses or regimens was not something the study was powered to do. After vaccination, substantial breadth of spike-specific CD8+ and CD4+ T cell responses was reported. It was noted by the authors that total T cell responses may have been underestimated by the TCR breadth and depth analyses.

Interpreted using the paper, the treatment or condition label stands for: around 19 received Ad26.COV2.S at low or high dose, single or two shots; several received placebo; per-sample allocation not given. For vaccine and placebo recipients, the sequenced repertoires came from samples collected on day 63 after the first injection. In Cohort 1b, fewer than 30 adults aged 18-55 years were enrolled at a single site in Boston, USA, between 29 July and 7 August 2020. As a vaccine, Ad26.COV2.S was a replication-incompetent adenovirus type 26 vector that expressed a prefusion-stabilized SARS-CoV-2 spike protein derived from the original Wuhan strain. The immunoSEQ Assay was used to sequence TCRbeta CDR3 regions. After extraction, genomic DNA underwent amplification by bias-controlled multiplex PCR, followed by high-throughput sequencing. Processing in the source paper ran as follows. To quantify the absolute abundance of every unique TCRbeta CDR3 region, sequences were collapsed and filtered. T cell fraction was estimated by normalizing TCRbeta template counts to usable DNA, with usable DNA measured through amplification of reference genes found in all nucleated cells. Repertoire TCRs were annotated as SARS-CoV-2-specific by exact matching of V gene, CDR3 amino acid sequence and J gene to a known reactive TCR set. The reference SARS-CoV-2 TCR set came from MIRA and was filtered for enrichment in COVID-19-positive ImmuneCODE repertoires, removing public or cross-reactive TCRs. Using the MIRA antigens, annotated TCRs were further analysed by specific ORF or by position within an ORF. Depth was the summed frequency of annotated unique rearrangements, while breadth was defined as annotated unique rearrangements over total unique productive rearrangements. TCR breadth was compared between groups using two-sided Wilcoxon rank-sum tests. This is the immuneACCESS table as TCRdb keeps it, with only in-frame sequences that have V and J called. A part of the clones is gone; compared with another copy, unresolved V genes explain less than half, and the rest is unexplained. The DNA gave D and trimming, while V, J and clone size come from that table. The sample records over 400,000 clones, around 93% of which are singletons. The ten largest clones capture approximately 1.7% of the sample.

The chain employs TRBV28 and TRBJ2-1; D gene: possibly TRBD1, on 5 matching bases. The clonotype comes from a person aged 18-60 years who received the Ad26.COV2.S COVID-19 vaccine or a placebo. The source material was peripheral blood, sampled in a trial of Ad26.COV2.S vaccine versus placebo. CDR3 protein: CASSLSGRSYNEQFF. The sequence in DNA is TGTGCCAGCAGTTTGTCAGGGCGCTCCTACAATGAGCAGTTCTTC. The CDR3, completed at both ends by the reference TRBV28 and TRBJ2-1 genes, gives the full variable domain DVKVTQSSRYLVKRTGEKVFLECVQDMDHENMFWYRQDPGLGLRLIYFSYDVKMKEKGDIPEGYSVSREKKERFSLILESASTNQTSMYLCASSLSGRSYNEQFFGPGTRLTVL.